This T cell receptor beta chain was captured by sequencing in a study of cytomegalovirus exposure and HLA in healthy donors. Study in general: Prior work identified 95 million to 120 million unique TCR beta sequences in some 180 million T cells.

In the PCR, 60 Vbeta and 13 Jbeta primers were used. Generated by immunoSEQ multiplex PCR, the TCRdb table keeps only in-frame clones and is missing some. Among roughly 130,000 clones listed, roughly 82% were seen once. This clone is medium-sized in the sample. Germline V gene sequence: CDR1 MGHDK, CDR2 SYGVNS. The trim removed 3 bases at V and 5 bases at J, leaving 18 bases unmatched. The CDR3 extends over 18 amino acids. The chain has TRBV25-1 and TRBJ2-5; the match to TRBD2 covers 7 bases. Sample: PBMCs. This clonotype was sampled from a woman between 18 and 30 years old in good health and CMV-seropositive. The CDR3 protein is CASSDPKGRGTRGETQYF. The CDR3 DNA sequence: TGTGCCAGCAGTGACCCGAAAGGGCGGGGGACCCGGGGTGAGACCCAGTACTTC. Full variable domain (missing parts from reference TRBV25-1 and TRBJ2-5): EADIYQTPRYLVIGTGKKITLECSQTMGHDKMYWYQQDPGMELHLIHYSYGVNSTEKGDLSSESTVSRIRTEHFPLTLESARPSHTSQYLCASSDPKGRGTRGETQYFGPGTRLLVL.